The sequence of this T cell receptor (beta chain) was determined in a study of identical twins. TCRdb re-called the 5' RACE reads with MiXCR, one entry per CDR3 protein. Found here are about 470,000 distinct CDR3 sequences, 20% to 25% of them singletons; the top ten hold about 2.9%. CDR3 length: 13 residues. CDR1 DFQATT and CDR2 SNEGSKA come from the germline V gene (reference sequence). V was cut by 0 bases and J by 5 bases, with 11 bases left in between. A further study also used this sample, focusing on T cells expressing NK-cell markers. That study adds: In about six donors, dominant CD3+CD56+NKG2C+ clonotypes ranked among the top 10 CD8+ clonotypes.

This receptor was taken from a woman aged 18-35 years in good health. The sequencing input was CD4+ T cells sorted from blood. The V gene is TRBV20-1, the J gene TRBJ2-7, with a tentative D call TRBD2 (6 bases). The CDR3 DNA reads TGCAGTGCTAGAGAACTAGCTTTCGACGAGCAGTACTTC. Its translation is CSARELAFDEQYF.